Presented here are 20 T cell receptor beta chains from one specimen sequenced in a study of CD8+ T cells in alopecia areata (dated by TCRdb to between 2017 and 2018). Libraries were built with the immunoSEQ multiplex PCR assay. RNA was extracted from all samples and reverse transcribed into cDNA, which served as template for TCR sequencing. The immuneACCESS repertoire file appears here via TCRdb, limited to in-frame rearrangements. These files lack a portion of the clones; in checked studies, under half of the deficit traces to unresolved V genes, and the cause of the others is not known. The sample includes fewer than 350,000 clones, with about three fifths observed a single time. The ten largest account for under 2% of the sample. The label giving this sample's time point can be read as: less than 25 weeks on oral tofacitinib. The sample's treatment or condition, from its label and the paper: oral pan-JAK inhibitor, 5-10 mg twice daily.

The sequences come from CD4+ T cells sorted from blood, collected at week 24, from a patient treated with tofacitinib. Receptors were obtained from a human donor with alopecia areata.

The rearrangement joins TRBV29-1 to TRBJ2-6; 12 bases match TRBD1. J was trimmed by 9 bases and V by 5 bases; bases with no gene match: 8. CDR1 and CDR2 (germline): SQVTM, ANQGSEA. This CDR3 comprises 15 residues. CDR3 protein: CSVFGGQGAVNVLTF. The CDR3 DNA is TGCAGCGTTTTTGGGGGACAGGGGGCGGTCAACGTCCTGACTTTC.

The rearrangement joins TRBV5-1 to TRBJ2-6, with 9 bases fitting TRBD1. In germline, CDR1 is SGHRS, CDR2 YFSETQ. Germline trimming cut 2 bases from V and 0 bases from J; bases unmatched to any gene: 6. This CDR3 comprises 18 residues. The CDR3 bases are TGCGCCAGCAGCTTTTCCGGGACAGGGTCCTCTGGGGCCAACGTCCTGACTTTC. The encoded protein is CASSFSGTGSSGANVLTF.

This clone was counted between two and nine times. V and J are TRBV30 and TRBJ1-2; D remains unclear. This CDR3 is built from 12 residues. The V gene's germline CDR1 is GTSNPN and CDR2 SVGIG (reference sequence). The V and J ends lost 0 bases and 4 bases respectively, with 6 bases between them. The CDR3 DNA reads as TGTGCCTGGAGTGTAGAACTCTATGGCTACACCTTC. Encoded protein: CAWSVELYGYTF.

This clone has a handful of counts. The J gene is TRBJ2-5, the V gene TRBV7-2; 9 bases are shared with TRBD2. CDR1 is SGHTA and CDR2 is FQGNSA in the germline V gene. The CDR3 has 16 amino acids. After removal of 3 bases from V and 4 bases from J, the junction contained 9 bases not matched to a gene. CDR3 loop: CASSFLAGDGGETQYF. The CDR3 DNA reads TGTGCCAGCAGCTTCTTAGCGGGGGATGGTGGAGAGACCCAGTACTTC. Combining the CDR3 with reference TRBV7-2 and TRBJ2-5 gives the whole variable domain GAGVSQSPSNKVTEKGKDVELRCDPISGHTALYWYRQSLGQGLEFLIYFQGNSAPDKSGLPSDRFSAERTGGSVSTLTIQRTQQEDSAVYLCASSFLAGDGGETQYFGPGTRLLVL.

This chain joins TRBV4-2 and TRBJ2-2; D is tentatively TRBD1 or TRBD2 (6 bases each). This CDR3 contains 17 residues. The ends were cut back, 2 bases at V and 3 bases at J, with 16 bases in the middle. CDR1 and CDR2 (germline): LGHNA, YNFKEQ. CDR3 loop: CASSQPLGGGDTGELFF. The CDR3, as DNA: TGTGCCAGCAGCCAACCCCTCGGAGGGGGAGACACCGGGGAGCTGTTTTTT.

This clone occurred a few times. The chain employs TRBV29-1 and TRBJ2-3; D is unclear. Looked up from germline, CDR1 is SQVTM and CDR2 is ANQGSEA. The CDR3 contains 13 residues. The V and J ends lost 1 base and 0 bases respectively, with 5 bases between them. In DNA form, the CDR3 reads TGCAGCGTTGAAGGGTCTAGCACAGATACGCAGTATTTT. Encoded protein: CSVEGSSTDTQYF.

This clone appeared once. V is TRBV5-1 and J is TRBJ1-2; TRBD1 agrees at 8 bases. Germline V CDR1 and CDR2: SGHRS, YFSETQ. The J segment lost 4 bases and the V segment lost 1 base, leaving 0 bases of the junction unmatched. CDR3 size: 13 residues. The CDR3 reads CASSLQGAYGYTF. The CDR3 DNA follows: TGCGCCAGCAGCTTGCAGGGGGCCTATGGCTACACCTTC.

This rearrangement joins TRBV21-1 to TRBJ2-5; the table's D call of TRBD2 was not tested on the DNA. TRBV21-1 is deemed a pseudogene. The CDR3 sequence is 16 residues long. The CDR3 is CASSKRRLAGTETQYF. DNA of the CDR3: TGTGCCAGCAGCAAAAGGAGACTAGCGGGGACAGAGACCCAGTACTTC.

The V gene is TRBV28, the J gene TRBJ2-3; D call uncertain. The V gene lost 6 bases and the J gene lost 6 bases, with 7 bases spanning the gap. Germline CDR1 MDHEN, CDR2 SYDVKM. CDR3 length equals 11 residues. CDR3 in amino acids: CASRSRDTQYF. The CDR3 DNA reads as TGTGCCAGCAGGTCGCGGGATACGCAGTATTTT.

The genes are TRBV7-6 and TRBJ1-1; TRBD1 matches at 8 bases. The V gene's germline CDR1 is SGHVS and CDR2 FNYEAQ. The V and J ends lost 5 bases and 1 base, in that order; junction bases with no gene match: 6. This CDR3 region has 15 residues. CDR3 sequence: CASSQWTGKNTEAFF. The DNA of the CDR3 is TGTGCCAGCAGCCAGTGGACAGGGAAGAACACTGAAGCTTTCTTT.

The chain couples TRBV30 to TRBJ1-1; D might be TRBD1 (6 bases). The germline V gene encodes CDR1 GTSNPN and CDR2 SVGIG (reference sequence). This CDR3 has 14 residues. Between the trimmed V and J ends, which lost 4 bases and 1 base, there was a span of 13 bases. The CDR3 loop reads CAWTTGTSNTEAFF. CDR3 in DNA: TGTGCCTGGACCACAGGGACCTCGAACACTGAAGCTTTCTTT.

The CDR3 sequence: CATSGEGGSKNIQYF. DNA of the CDR3: TGTGCCACCAGCGGTGAGGGGGGTTCCAAAAACATTCAGTACTTC. The gene calls are TRBV15 and TRBJ2-4; TRBD1 or TRBD2 may be the D gene (6 bases each). Germline CDR1 is LNHNV and CDR2 is YYDKDF (reference sequence). V shed 5 bases and J shed 2 bases, with 13 bases lying between them. This CDR3 region has 15 residues. Complete variable domain (other parts from reference TRBV15 and TRBJ2-4): DAMVIQNPRYQVTQFGKPVTLSCSQTLNHNVMYWYQQKSSQAPKLLFHYYDKDFNNEADTPDNFQSRRPNTSFCFLDIRSPGLGDTAMYLCATSGEGGSKNIQYFGAGTRLSVL.

The V call is TRBV6-6, the J call TRBJ1-1; the D gene is possibly TRBD1 (6 bases). The CDR3 consists of 14 residues. The germline V and J ends were trimmed by 5 bases and 1 base, with 11 bases remaining between them. Germline lookup yields CDR1 MNHNY and CDR2 SVGAGI (reference sequence). This CDR3 is CASSPQGGNTEAFF. In DNA form, the CDR3 reads TGTGCCAGCAGTCCCCAAGGGGGGAACACTGAAGCTTTCTTT.

The CDR3 DNA sequence: TGTGCCAGCAGTTTACCGACAGGGACTAACTATGGCTACACCTTC. Amino acids: CASSLPTGTNYGYTF. This chain joins TRBV28 and TRBJ1-2; 7 bases agree with TRBD1. The trim removed 2 bases at V and 0 bases at J, leaving 3 bases unmatched. CDR1 MDHEN and CDR2 SYDVKM come from the germline V gene. The CDR3 spans 15 residues.

The chain combines TRBV4-3 with TRBJ2-5; D tentatively reads TRBD1 or TRBD2 (5 bases each). CDR1 and CDR2 from the germline V gene are LGHNA and YSLEER. V was clipped by 0 bases and J by 5 bases, with 22 bases between them. This CDR3 region has 18 residues. The CDR3 region has the DNA TGCGCCAGCAGCCAAGATGGCGGCAGAGGGGTAGTTTCGGAGACCCAGTACTTC. Its translation: CASSQDGGRGVVSETQYF.

The chain couples TRBV7-2 to TRBJ1-2; a weak D match, TRBD1 (5 bases). Germline CDR1 SGHTA, CDR2 FQGNSA. This CDR3 comprises 14 residues. Between the trimmed V and J ends, which lost 5 bases and 3 bases, there was a span of 13 bases. The CDR3 DNA is TGTGCCAGCAGCCAGTCGGGACTTGACTATGGCTACACCTTC. It yields the protein CASSQSGLDYGYTF.

A few counts support this clone. The J gene is TRBJ2-1, the V gene TRBV7-2; 9 positions match TRBD2. The ends lost 1 base at V and 3 bases at J; junction bases unmatched: 7. In germline, CDR1 is SGHTA, CDR2 FQGNSA. This CDR3 has 17 residues. CDR3 protein: CASSLGAAAGGYNEQFF. For the CDR3, the DNA is TGTGCCAGCAGCTTAGGGGCGGCAGCGGGGGGCTACAATGAGCAGTTCTTC.

The chain has TRBV30 and TRBJ1-2; no clear D gene. Germline V gene sequence: CDR1 GTSNPN, CDR2 SVGIG (reference sequence). This CDR3 is built from 13 residues. V gave up 2 bases and J gave up 0 bases, with 7 bases separating them. CDR3 coding DNA: TGTGCCTGGAGTTTTGGGACTAACTATGGCTACACCTTC. Translating it yields CAWSFGTNYGYTF.

This rearrangement joins TRBV6-1 to TRBJ1-4, with a tentative D call TRBD1 (5 bases). This CDR3 comprises 12 residues. From germline, CDR1 is MNHNS and CDR2 SASEGT. V lost 6 bases and J 10 bases, leaving 12 bases between the germline ends. Here the CDR3 reads CASSSGYGKLFF. CDR3 nucleotides: TGTGCCAGCAGCTCAGGGTACGGAAAACTGTTTTTT.

This chain connects TRBV7-9 to TRBJ2-3, with D possibly TRBD1 on 5 matching bases. This CDR3 has 15 amino acids. CDR1 and CDR2 from the germline V gene are SEHNR and FQNEAQ (reference sequence). With 2 bases removed from V and 4 bases from J, the gap between germline ends came to 13 bases. For the CDR3, the DNA is TGTGCCAGCAGCTTACGGGCAGGGCGACCAGATACGCAGTATTTT. It translates to CASSLRAGRPDTQYF.